This T cell receptor beta chain comes out of a study of T cell responses to AZD1222 COVID-19 vaccine (dated by TCRdb to 2020 to 2022). Context from the whole study: AZD1222 recipients whose second dose came at about 4 weeks and those whose second dose came at about 12 weeks were combined into one group, since spike-specific TCR depth and breadth did not differ between the two schedules. Enrollment into the trials was organized by age into subgroups of 18-55, 56-69 and 70-plus years, and those subgroups contained about 160, 30 and 59 TCR-sequenced participants, respectively. TCR sequencing was performed for about 250 trial participants, of whom 200 to 220 were given two doses of AZD1222 and about 25 were given two doses of MenACWY control vaccine.

Comments on this clone: Its antigen target is currently unknown. Within one base of it there is no much larger clone, and no base qualities were kept.

Overall study results and their limits: Nearly half of unique spike-specific TCRs reportedly recognized epitopes outside regions mutated in the B.1.351 and B.1.1.7 variants. Conclusions about previously exposed vaccinees were limited because only five to seven AZD1222 recipients were SARS-CoV-2 seropositive at baseline. Most participants were white British and females outnumbered males, and the authors suggested that clonal diversity may have been underestimated. The 56-69-year group was small, and its depth increase did not reach significance, likely because of low power. Because no day 14 peak-response samples were available, repertoires were characterized only after the peak T cell response. The vaccine-associated CD4 TCRs covered the entire spike protein, and the dominant responses fell in regions 160-218 and 743-854. A significant rise in spike-specific TCR breadth and depth was observed after two AZD1222 doses relative to day 0 and relative to MenACWY recipients.

The CDR3 regions of human TCRbeta chains were subjected to immunosequencing. Processing in the source paper ran as follows. TCRs in the repertoires were matched against a reference library of SARS-CoV-2-specific TCRs that had been generated with the MIRA antigen-specificity platform. Breadth was defined as the fraction of unique TCRs that were SARS-CoV-2-associated, and depth was defined as the fraction of total T cells that were SARS-CoV-2-associated. Using the MIRA data, each spike-specific TCR was mapped to the spike region that the TCR reacts to and placed in a CD4 or CD8 class. Log10-transformed breadth and depth values were compared by one-way ANOVA with Sidak's multiple comparisons tests. Imported from immuneACCESS, the table was reduced by TCRdb to in-frame sequences with V and J called. These copies leave out some clones; in studies compared against another copy, an unresolved V gene accounts for under half, and the cause of the remainder is not known. V and J calls and clone size are given by that table; D and trimming were obtained from the DNA. This sample gives 90,000 to 120,000 clones in total; about 88% of them show up just once. Approximately 15% of the sample belongs to the ten largest clones.

The time point label corresponds to: baseline before first vaccination. Vaccinee samples came from UK trials COV001 and COV002, including a single-blind randomized controlled phase 2/3 trial of AZD1222 (ChAdOx1 nCoV-19) in healthy adults. For TCRbeta chain sequencing, PBMC samples were collected from trial participants at day 0 and at day 28 after the second dose. The sequence was obtained from an adult in good health. Sequences were derived from peripheral blood, sampled on day 0 of AZD1222 vaccination.

The nucleotides read TGTGCCAGCAGTTCTCGGGGCAATCAGCCCCAGCATTTT. It translates as CASSSRGNQPQHF. This receptor chain uses TRBV27 and TRBJ1-5, with the D gene not clear enough to name. The CDR3 covers 13 residues, taking in both the cysteine and the phenylalanine. Just CDR3 DNA is preserved here, 39 bases in frame from base 1. V loses 4 bases, J loses 2 bases, and the germline ends lie 6 bases apart. In the germline V gene (reference sequence), CDR1 corresponds to MNHEY and CDR2 to SMNVEV.